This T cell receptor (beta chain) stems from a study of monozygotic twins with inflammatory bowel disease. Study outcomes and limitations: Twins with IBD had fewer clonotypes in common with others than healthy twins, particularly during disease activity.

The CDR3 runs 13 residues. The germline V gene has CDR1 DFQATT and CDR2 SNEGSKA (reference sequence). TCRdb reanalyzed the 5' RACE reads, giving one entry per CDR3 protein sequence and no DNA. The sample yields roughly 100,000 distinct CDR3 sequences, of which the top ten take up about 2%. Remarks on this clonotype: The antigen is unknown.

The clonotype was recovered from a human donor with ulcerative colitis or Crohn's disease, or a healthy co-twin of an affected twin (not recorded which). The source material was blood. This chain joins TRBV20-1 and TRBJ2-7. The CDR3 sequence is CSARDPTSYEQYF.